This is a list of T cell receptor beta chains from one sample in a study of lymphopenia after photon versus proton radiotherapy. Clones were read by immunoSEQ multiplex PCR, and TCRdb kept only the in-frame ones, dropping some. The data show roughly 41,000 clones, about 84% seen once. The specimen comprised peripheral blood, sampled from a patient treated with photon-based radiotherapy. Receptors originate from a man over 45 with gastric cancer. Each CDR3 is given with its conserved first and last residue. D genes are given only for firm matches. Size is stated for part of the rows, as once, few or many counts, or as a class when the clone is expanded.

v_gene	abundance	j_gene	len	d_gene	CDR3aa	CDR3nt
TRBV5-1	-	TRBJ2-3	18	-	CASSIVGLGSRRTDTQYF	TGCGCCAGCAGCATTGTTGGCCTCGGCAGCAGACGCACAGATACGCAGTATTTT
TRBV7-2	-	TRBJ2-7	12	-	CASSLDGFFQYF	TGTGCCAGCAGCTTAGATGGGTTCTTTCAATACTTC
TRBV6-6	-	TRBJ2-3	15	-	CASSYSGTGTDTQYF	TGTGCCAGCAGTTACTCCGGGACTGGCACAGATACGCAGTATTTT
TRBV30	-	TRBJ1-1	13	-	CAWSVYRATEAFF	TGTGCCTGGAGTGTCTACAGGGCTACTGAAGCTTTCTTT
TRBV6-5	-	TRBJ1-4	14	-	CASSYSIRDIKLFF	TGTGCCAGCAGTTACTCTATAAGGGACATTAAACTGTTTTTT
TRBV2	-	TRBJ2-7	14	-	CASSTSADSYEQYF	TGTGCCAGCAGTACGTCCGCTGACTCCTACGAGCAGTACTTC
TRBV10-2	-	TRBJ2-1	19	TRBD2	CASSDGRVRSGSRYNEQFF	TGCGCCAGCAGTGACGGGAGGGTGAGAAGCGGGAGTCGGTACAATGAGCAGTTCTTC
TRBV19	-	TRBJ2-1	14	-	CASRSGAPYNEQFF	TGTGCCAGTAGATCCGGAGCCCCCTACAATGAGCAGTTCTTC
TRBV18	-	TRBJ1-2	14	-	CASSPGSEGYGYTF	TGTGCCAGCTCACCAGGGTCGGAAGGTTATGGCTACACCTTC
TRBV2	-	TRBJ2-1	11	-	CASNPPHEQFF	TGTGCCAGCAATCCGCCCCATGAGCAGTTCTTC
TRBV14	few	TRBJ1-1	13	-	CASSQVIRSEAFF	TGTGCCAGCAGCCAAGTTATTAGGTCTGAAGCTTTCTTT
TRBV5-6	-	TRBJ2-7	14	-	CASSRWGISYEQYF	TGTGCCAGCAGCCGGTGGGGGATAAGCTACGAGCAGTACTTC
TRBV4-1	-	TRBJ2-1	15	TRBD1	CASSQVGTGYNEQFF	TGCGCCAGCAGCCAAGTAGGGACAGGATACAATGAGCAGTTCTTC
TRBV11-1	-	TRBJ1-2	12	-	CASSPGRYGYTF	TGTGCCAGCAGCCCGGGCCGCTATGGCTACACCTTC
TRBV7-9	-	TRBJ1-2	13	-	CASSFTGNYGYTF	TGTGCCAGCAGCTTTACAGGGAACTATGGCTACACCTTC
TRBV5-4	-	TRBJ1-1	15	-	CASSFGRTTNTEAFF	TGTGCCAGCAGCTTCGGCAGGACTACGAACACTGAAGCTTTCTTT
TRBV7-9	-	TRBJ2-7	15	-	CASSLQTRAGGEQYF	TGTGCCAGCAGCCTACAGACAAGGGCCGGGGGCGAGCAGTACTTC
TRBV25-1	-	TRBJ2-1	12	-	CASSKTAHGQFF	TGTGCCAGCAGTAAAACGGCCCACGGGCAGTTCTTC
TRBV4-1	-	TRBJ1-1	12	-	CASKRGGEKAFF	TGCGCCAGCAAGAGGGGGGGGGAGAAGGCTTTCTTT